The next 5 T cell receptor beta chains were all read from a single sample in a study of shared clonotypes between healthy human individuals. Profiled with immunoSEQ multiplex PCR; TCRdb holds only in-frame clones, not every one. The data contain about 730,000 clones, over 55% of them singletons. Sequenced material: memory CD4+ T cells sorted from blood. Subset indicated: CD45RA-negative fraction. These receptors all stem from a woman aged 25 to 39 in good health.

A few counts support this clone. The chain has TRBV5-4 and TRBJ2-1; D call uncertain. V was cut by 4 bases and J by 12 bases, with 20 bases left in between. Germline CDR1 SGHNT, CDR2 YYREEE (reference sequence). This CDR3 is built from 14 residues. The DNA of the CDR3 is TGTGCCAGCAGCGGCCCGGTAACCTCTCCGGGGCAGTTCTTC. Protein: CASSGPVTSPGQFF.

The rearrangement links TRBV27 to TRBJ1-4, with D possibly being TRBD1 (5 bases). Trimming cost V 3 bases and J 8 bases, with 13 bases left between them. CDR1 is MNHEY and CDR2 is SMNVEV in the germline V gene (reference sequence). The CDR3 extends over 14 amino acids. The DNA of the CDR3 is TGTGCCAGCAGTTTGACAGTTGGGCTCGAAAAACTGTTTTTT. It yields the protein CASSLTVGLEKLFF.

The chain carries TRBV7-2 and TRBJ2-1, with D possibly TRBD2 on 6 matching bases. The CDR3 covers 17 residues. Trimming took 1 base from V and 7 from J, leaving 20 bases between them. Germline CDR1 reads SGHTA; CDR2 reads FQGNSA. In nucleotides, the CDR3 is TGTGCCAGCAGCTTAGGCCCAGGGCTAGCGAAGTGGAATGAGCAGTTCTTC. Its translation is CASSLGPGLAKWNEQFF.

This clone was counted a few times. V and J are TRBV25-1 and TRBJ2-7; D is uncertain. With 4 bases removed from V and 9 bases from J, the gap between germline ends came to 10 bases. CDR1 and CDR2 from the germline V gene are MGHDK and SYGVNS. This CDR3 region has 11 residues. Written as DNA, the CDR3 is TGTGCCAGCAGTGGATTCCCCGGGCAGTACTTC. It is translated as CASSGFPGQYF.

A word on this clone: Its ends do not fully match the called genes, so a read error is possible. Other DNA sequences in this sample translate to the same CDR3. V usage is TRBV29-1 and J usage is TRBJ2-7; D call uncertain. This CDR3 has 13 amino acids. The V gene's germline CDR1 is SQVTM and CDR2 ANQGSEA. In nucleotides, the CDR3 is TGCAGCGTTGATTTAGGGCAAAACTACGAGCAGTACTTT. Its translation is CSVDLGQNYEQYF.